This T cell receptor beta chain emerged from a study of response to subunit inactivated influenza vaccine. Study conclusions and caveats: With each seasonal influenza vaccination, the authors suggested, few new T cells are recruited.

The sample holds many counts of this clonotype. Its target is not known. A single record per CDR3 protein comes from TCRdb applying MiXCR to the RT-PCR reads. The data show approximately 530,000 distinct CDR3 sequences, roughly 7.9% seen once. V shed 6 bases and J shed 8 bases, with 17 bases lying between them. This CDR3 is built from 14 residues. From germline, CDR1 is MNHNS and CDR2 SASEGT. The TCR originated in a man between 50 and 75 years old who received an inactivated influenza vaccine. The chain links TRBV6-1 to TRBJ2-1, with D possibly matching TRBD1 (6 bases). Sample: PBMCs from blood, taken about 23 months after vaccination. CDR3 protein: CASRGDTRVDEQFF. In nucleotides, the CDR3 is TGTGCCAGCAGGGGGGACACCCGGGTGGATGAGCAGTTCTTC.